The 18 T cell receptor beta chains below come from one sample, sequenced in a study of blood T cell repertoires in COVID-19. Clones were read by immunoSEQ multiplex PCR, and TCRdb kept only the in-frame ones, dropping some. The sample yields under 200,000 clones, 87% seen once. Sequenced input: peripheral blood. The receptors here all came from a man in his fifties or sixties with active or convalescent COVID-19.

This clone has a single count. The chain uses TRBV5-1 and TRBJ2-2; TRBD1 agrees at 8 bases. V lost 5 bases, J lost 1 base, and 7 bases stayed unmatched. The CDR3 covers 16 residues. The germline gives CDR1 SGHRS, CDR2 YFSETQ. CDR3 nucleotide sequence: TGCGCCAGCAGAGCCCCCGGACAGGGGAACACCGGGGAGCTGTTTTTT. As protein: CASRAPGQGNTGELFF.

This sequence joins TRBV18 and TRBJ2-1, with 11 positions matching TRBD2. The CDR3 totals 17 residues. Germline V gene sequence: CDR1 KGHSH, CDR2 LQKENI. Unmatched junction bases numbered 8, after V lost 2 bases and J lost 5 bases. Here the CDR3 DNA reads TGTGCCAGCTCACCAACCCTTGGGACTAGCGGAAACAATGAGCAGTTCTTC. It is translated as CASSPTLGTSGNNEQFF.

This chain uses TRBV27 with TRBJ2-3; 9 nucleotides align to TRBD1. Germline CDR1 and CDR2: MNHEY and SMNVEV (reference sequence). This CDR3 is built from 16 residues. Losses at the gene ends were 4 bases for V and 3 bases for J; bases not matched to a gene: 8. The CDR3 sequence is CASSYHDRGRTDTQYF. As DNA, the CDR3 is TGTGCCAGCAGTTACCACGACAGGGGGAGAACAGATACGCAGTATTTT.

The chain is built from TRBV7-3 and TRBJ2-3, with D possibly being TRBD2 (5 bases). This CDR3 has 15 amino acids. In germline, CDR1 is SGHTA, CDR2 FQGTGA. V lost 1 base and J 2 bases, leaving 10 bases between the germline ends. CDR3: CASSLRGLATDTQYF. The CDR3 DNA reads TGTGCCAGCAGCTTAAGAGGGCTAGCCACAGATACGCAGTATTTT.

The chain combines TRBV6-5 with TRBJ2-7; tentative D call: TRBD1 (6 bases). The V gene's germline CDR1 is MNHEY and CDR2 SVGAGI. CDR3 length: 15 residues. Trimming removed 6 bases from V and 4 bases from J, with 19 bases in between. CDR3 in amino acids: CASSAVQGSGYEQYF. The CDR3 region has the DNA TGTGCCAGCAGCGCAGTACAGGGTTCCGGATACGAGCAGTACTTC.

This chain joins TRBV7-2 and TRBJ1-5; tentatively, D is TRBD1 (6 bases). Trimming shortened V by 5 bases and J by 4 bases, and 9 bases separated the two germline ends. This CDR3 has 13 amino acids. Germline values: CDR1 SGHTA, CDR2 FQGNSA. The CDR3 sequence is CASSLQGNQPQHF. CDR3 DNA sequence: TGTGCCAGCAGCCTCCAGGGGAATCAGCCCCAGCATTTT.

This clone was observed once. The chain joins TRBV18 to TRBJ2-7, with TRBD1 matching 7 bases. J gave up 0 bases and V 0 bases, and 5 bases lay outside the gene matches. The CDR3 spans 16 residues. The V gene's germline CDR1 is KGHSH and CDR2 LQKENI. The CDR3 here is CASSPPPGQISYEQYF. DNA of the CDR3: TGTGCCAGCTCACCACCCCCGGGACAGATCTCCTACGAGCAGTACTTC.

This clone was counted only a few times. This chain uses TRBV5-5 with TRBJ1-6; D gene ambiguous. The germline gives CDR1 SGHKS, CDR2 YYEKEE (reference sequence). The CDR3 is 16 residues long. Trimming removed 3 bases from V and 11 bases from J, with 21 bases in between. The CDR3 sequence: CASSSLNTEEVPPLHF. CDR3 nucleotides: TGTGCCAGCAGCTCTCTAAACACAGAGGAGGTGCCACCCCTCCACTTT.

The V call is TRBV5-6, the J call TRBJ2-1; D may be TRBD2 (5 bases). CDR3 length: 15 amino acids. Per the germline V gene, CDR1 is SGHDT and CDR2 is YYEEEE. V gave up 0 bases and J gave up 5 bases, with 12 bases separating them. CDR3 residues: CASSLAGTWNNEQFF. CDR3 in DNA: TGTGCCAGCAGCTTGGCGGGAACGTGGAACAATGAGCAGTTCTTC. The full variable domain, completed using reference TRBV5-6 and TRBJ2-1, is DAGVTQSPTHLIKTRGQQVTLRCSPKSGHDTVSWYQQALGQGPQFIFQYYEEEERQRGNFPDRFSGHQFPNYSSELNVNALLLGDSALYLCASSLAGTWNNEQFFGPGTRLTVL.

V gene TRBV10-3 combines with J gene TRBJ1-5, with 8 bases lining up with TRBD1. V dropped 6 bases and J dropped 5; count of bases not matched to a gene: 3. This CDR3 has 13 residues. Germline assignment: CDR1 ENHRY and CDR2 SYGVKD. CDR3 sequence (DNA): TGTGCCATCAGCCCGGACAGGGATCAGCCCCAGCATTTT. It encodes CAISPDRDQPQHF.

This chain joins TRBV6-5 and TRBJ2-1; tentatively, D is TRBD1 (7 bases). Germline loops: CDR1 MNHEY, CDR2 SVGAGI. Deletions cut 6 bases from V and 3 bases from J, with 15 bases between. The CDR3 is 15 residues long. Written as DNA, the CDR3 is TGTGCCAGCAGGGGGGGACAGTCCAACTACAATGAGCAGTTCTTC. Protein sequence: CASRGGQSNYNEQFF.

This rearrangement joins TRBV5-1 to TRBJ1-2, with D uncertain. The CDR3 sequence is 14 residues long. The V gene's germline CDR1 is SGHRS and CDR2 YFSETQ. V shed 1 base and J shed 8 bases, with 15 bases lying between them. The CDR3 spells CASSLTRSPWGYTF. CDR3 nucleotides: TGCGCCAGCAGCTTGACCAGGTCACCCTGGGGCTACACCTTC.

The chain has TRBV21-1 and TRBJ1-4. TRBV21-1 is a pseudogene segment. The CDR3 is 12 residues long. CDR3 sequence reads: CASSKVGEKLFF. CDR3 DNA: TGTGCCAGCAGCAAAGTCGGGGAAAAACTGTTTTTT.

CDR3 in amino acids: CASSYSGRFNQPQHF. The CDR3 DNA sequence: TGTGCCAGCAGTTACTCGGGCAGGTTCAATCAGCCCCAGCATTTT. The chain combines TRBV6-5 with TRBJ1-5; D remains unclear. The CDR3 runs 15 residues. Germline V gene lookup returns CDR1 MNHEY and CDR2 SVGAGI. Trimming left V 0 bases short and J 3 bases short, with 9 bases between.

The gene calls are TRBV25-1 and TRBJ2-3, with D maybe TRBD1 (6 bases). V shed 3 bases and J shed 5 bases, with 12 bases lying between them. Germline V lookup: CDR1 MGHDK, CDR2 SYGVNS. The CDR3 totals 14 residues. The CDR3 DNA reads TGTGCCAGCAGTGAGTATGGGGGCAGAGATACGCAGTATTTT. Protein: CASSEYGGRDTQYF. Based on the CDR3 plus reference TRBV25-1 and TRBJ2-3, the full variable domain is EADIYQTPRYLVIGTGKKITLECSQTMGHDKMYWYQQDPGMELHLIHYSYGVNSTEKGDLSSESTVSRIRTEHFPLTLESARPSHTSQYLCASSEYGGRDTQYFGPGTRLTVL.

The V call is TRBV7-8, the J call TRBJ2-1, with a possible D match to TRBD1 (7 bases). This CDR3 region has 18 residues. V lost 6 bases and J 0 bases, leaving 21 bases between the germline ends. Germline CDR1 and CDR2: SGHVS and FQNEAQ. This CDR3 is CASRQGYGGTNSYNEQFF. As DNA, the CDR3 is TGTGCCAGCAGACAGGGGTATGGCGGGACGAACTCCTACAATGAGCAGTTCTTC.

The chain has TRBV7-2 and TRBJ2-7, with 11 bases identical to TRBD2. The length of the CDR3 is 15 residues. Trimming took 1 base from V and 9 from J; bases not matched to a gene: 8. Germline V lookup: CDR1 SGHTA, CDR2 FQGNSA. CDR3 sequence (DNA): TGTGCCAGCAGCTTAGGGTCGACTAGCGGGGTGGGGCAGTACTTC. Its translation: CASSLGSTSGVGQYF.

In this sample, this clone turned up once. The chain joins TRBV5-1 to TRBJ2-1; 9 bases map to TRBD2. With 4 bases clipped from V and 9 bases from J, the junction kept 14 bases outside the gene matches. CDR1 is SGHRS and CDR2 is YFSETQ in the germline V gene. The CDR3 is made up of 16 amino acids. CDR3 bases: TGCGCCAGCAGCGTGAGCGGGGGGAGCTTTATTGCTGAGCAGTTCTTC. It is translated as CASSVSGGSFIAEQFF.